This is a list of T cell receptor beta chains from one sample in a study of T-cell reconstitution after alpha-beta-depleted transplantation in children. In TCRdb, the PCR reads were re-called with MiXCR into one record per CDR3 protein. Among 84,000 or so distinct CDR3 sequences listed, about 16% were seen once. Here the sequenced sample was PBMCs, mostly from graft donor cells, taken 180 days after TCRalphabeta/CD19-depleted stem cell transplant. These receptors originate from a male patient between 2 and 15 years old who had a stem cell transplant for acute lymphoblastic leukemia, so the T cells may come from the graft donor. Each CDR3 is given with its conserved first and last residue. A D gene is named only where the DNA matches it firmly. Part of the rows lack a size; the others show once, few, many or a class for expanded clones.

CDR3 length,V gene,J gene,D gene,clone size,CDR3 DNA,CDR3 protein
13,TRBV29-1,TRBJ2-5,-,-,TGCAGCGTTCACTCTGGGGCCCAAGAGACCCAGTACTTC,CSVHSGAQETQYF
13,TRBV5-1,TRBJ1-2,-,few,TGCGCCAGCACCTGGCAGGGGAACTATGGCTACACCTTC,CASTWQGNYGYTF
15,TRBV12-3/TRBV12-4,TRBJ2-3,-,-,TGTGCCAGCAGTTCATTACGGGGACCTACAGATACGCAGTATTTT,CASSSLRGPTDTQYF
15,TRBV20-1,TRBJ2-1,-,many,TGCAGTGCTCCCTCCCTTCGGGGGGCGTACAATGAGCAGTTCTTC,CSAPSLRGAYNEQFF
20,TRBV6-2/TRBV6-3,TRBJ1-2,TRBD1,few,TGTGCCAGCAGTTATAATGTAGTTGGGACCGGACAGGGCCCAATGTATGGCTACACCTTC,CASSYNVVGTGQGPMYGYTF
16,TRBV5-1,TRBJ1-5,-,-,TGCGCCAGCACCGAAAACAGGGCAGGGAGCAATCAGCCCCAGCATTTT,CASTENRAGSNQPQHF
13,TRBV11-3,TRBJ2-1,-,few,TGTGCCAGCAGCTTAAATCCCGGTAATGAGCAGTTCTTC,CASSLNPGNEQFF
15,TRBV10-3,TRBJ2-2,TRBD1,-,TGTGCCATCAGAAGGACAGGGCCGGGCACCGGGGAGCTGTTTTTT,CAIRRTGPGTGELFF
16,TRBV7-9,TRBJ2-6,-,-,TGTGCCAGCAGGTTGGCGGCGAGTGAGGGGGCCAACGTCCTGACTTTC,CASRLAASEGANVLTF
10,TRBV29-1,TRBJ2-3,-,many,TGCAGCGGGGGCACAGATACGCAGTATTTT,CSGGTDTQYF
15,TRBV28,TRBJ1-1,TRBD1,-,TGTGCCAGCACTACAGAGGCAGGGGGGGTGACTGAAGCTTTCTTT,CASTTEAGGVTEAFF
12,TRBV29-1,TRBJ2-7,-,-,TGCAGCGTTGAATTACAAGCCTACGAGCAGTACTTC,CSVELQAYEQYF
15,TRBV12-3/TRBV12-4,TRBJ2-5,-,few,TGTGCCAGCACTAATTACCGGGTGTCCCAAGAGACCCAGTACTTC,CASTNYRVSQETQYF
15,TRBV18,TRBJ1-5,-,-,TGTGCCAGCTCACGGACGGTAAATAGCAATCAGCCCCAGCATTTT,CASSRTVNSNQPQHF
12,TRBV11-3,TRBJ1-1,-,-,TGTGCCAGCAGCTTAAGTACAGGTGAAGCTTTCTTT,CASSLSTGEAFF
14,TRBV20-1,TRBJ2-7,TRBD1,-,TGCAGTGCTAGGAAAGGGACAGCGAAAACCGAGCAGTACTTC,CSARKGTAKTEQYF
12,TRBV20-1,TRBJ2-1,-,medium-sized,TGCAGTGCTAGAGATCTGAATGATGAGCAGTTCTTC,CSARDLNDEQFF
14,TRBV10-3,TRBJ1-4,-,many,TGTGCCATCAGAGGAGGACAGCCTAATGAAAAACTGTTTTTT,CAIRGGQPNEKLFF
17,TRBV11-2,TRBJ1-5,TRBD1,-,TGTGCCAGCAGCGTAGGGGGACAGGGGCGGACAAGGCAGCCCCAGCATTTT,CASSVGGQGRTRQPQHF
13,TRBV12-3/TRBV12-4,TRBJ1-2,-,-,TGTGCCAGCAGTTTCAGCACTAACTATGGCTACACCTTC,CASSFSTNYGYTF
15,TRBV12-3/TRBV12-4,TRBJ1-5,-,few,TGTGCCAGCAGTTCGACGGGCCAAGGGATTTGGCCCCAGCATTTT,CASSSTGQGIWPQHF
14,TRBV6-2/TRBV6-3,TRBJ2-5,TRBD2,many,TGTGCCAGCAGCCTAGCGGGGACCCAAGAGACCCAGTACTTC,CASSLAGTQETQYF
15,TRBV20-1,TRBJ1-5,-,-,TGCAGTGCTAGGAGGGGATTATGGGGCAATCAGCCCCAGCATTTT,CSARRGLWGNQPQHF
16,TRBV7-2,TRBJ2-7,-,few,TGTGCCAGCAGCTGGCCGGACGAAGGACGGGACTACGAGCAGTACTTC,CASSWPDEGRDYEQYF
15,TRBV13,TRBJ1-2,-,few,TGTGCCAGCAGCTTAGGCCTCTCAAGGGACTATGGCTACACCTTC,CASSLGLSRDYGYTF
16,TRBV12-3/TRBV12-4,TRBJ2-1,-,-,TGTGCCAGCAGCCACCCGACGTGGCTAGCGAGCAATGAGCAGTTCTTC,CASSHPTWLASNEQFF
14,TRBV7-9,TRBJ1-4,-,-,TGTGCCAGCAGCCATGGGGTATCTAATGAAAAACTGTTTTTT,CASSHGVSNEKLFF
19,TRBV11-3,TRBJ2-7,-,-,TGTGCCAGCAGCGTTAGGGGACCCGAGTTAGCGAGGGCCCGCTACGAGCAGTACTTC,CASSVRGPELARARYEQYF
12,TRBV27,TRBJ1-4,TRBD1,few,TGTGCCAGTAAAACAGGGGGCGAAAAACTGTTTTTT,CASKTGGEKLFF
15,TRBV6-1,TRBJ2-1,TRBD2,many,TGTGCCAGCATCCCGGGGGGGGCCCCCTACAATGAGCAGTTCTTC,CASIPGGAPYNEQFF
14,TRBV10-3,TRBJ1-1,-,-,TGTGCCATCACCGCGGAGTACCCGAACACTGAAGCTTTCTTT,CAITAEYPNTEAFF
14,TRBV28,TRBJ1-1,TRBD1,few,TGTGCCAGCAGTTTCCCTCGACAGGGGGCCACGGCTTTCTTT,CASSFPRQGATAFF
14,TRBV24-1,TRBJ2-7,-,few,TGTGCCACCAGTGCTGGATGGACGGAGTACGAGCAGTACTTC,CATSAGWTEYEQYF
13,TRBV7-2,TRBJ1-1,-,many,TGTGCCAGCAGCTCCTGGTACGGCACTGAAGCTTTCTTT,CASSSWYGTEAFF
14,TRBV5-1,TRBJ2-3,-,-,TGCGCCAGCAGCTTGGGATTCGAGGCAGATACGCAGTATTTT,CASSLGFEADTQYF
12,TRBV20-1,TRBJ2-5,-,-,TGCAGTGCGGACTTATGGGGAGAGACCCAGTACTTC,CSADLWGETQYF
14,TRBV7-6,TRBJ2-7,-,-,TGTGCCAGCAGCTTAGAGTTGAAGGGTGTCGAGCAGTACTTC,CASSLELKGVEQYF
15,TRBV9,TRBJ1-2,-,few,TGTGCCAGTAGACCTGATATGACAGCGAACTATGGCTACACCTTC,CASRPDMTANYGYTF
16,TRBV7-2,TRBJ2-2,TRBD2,-,TGTGCCAGCAGCCTAGAGGGGACTAGCGGCTCCCGGGAGCTGTTTTTT,CASSLEGTSGSRELFF
14,TRBV7-8,TRBJ1-3,-,-,TGTGCCAGCAGCCCCCTGGGATCTGGAAACACCATATATTTT,CASSPLGSGNTIYF
15,TRBV5-1,TRBJ1-4,-,few,TGCGCCAGCAGCCAAGGACAGTTTGGGGCTGAAAAACTGTTTTTT,CASSQGQFGAEKLFF
15,TRBV29-1,TRBJ2-1,-,many,TGCAGCGCCCAGGGTAACGTTAACCTTTACGATGAGCAGTTCTTC,CSAQGNVNLYDEQFF
14,TRBV7-9,TRBJ2-1,-,few,TGTGCCAGCAGCTTCGACTACAGGGCCGATGAGCAGTTCTTC,CASSFDYRADEQFF
13,TRBV6-1,TRBJ2-2,TRBD1,-,TGTGCCAGCAGAGGACAGGGGACCGGGGAGCTGTTTTTT,CASRGQGTGELFF
17,TRBV5-5,TRBJ1-3,-,-,TGTGCCAGCAGCTTTGACCTGGACGGCCGGGCGGCAAACACCATATATTTT,CASSFDLDGRAANTIYF
16,TRBV7-8,TRBJ2-2,-,-,TGTGCCAGCAGCCCACTCTCCCGGGAGACCACCGGGGAGCTGTTTTTT,CASSPLSRETTGELFF
16,TRBV7-9,TRBJ2-7,TRBD1,few,TGTGCCAGCAGCGTACAGGGACAGGGAAATGAGAACGAGCAGTACTTC,CASSVQGQGNENEQYF
13,TRBV7-9,TRBJ2-3,-,-,TGTGCCAGCAGCTTACAAATAGGGGATACGCAGTATTTT,CASSLQIGDTQYF